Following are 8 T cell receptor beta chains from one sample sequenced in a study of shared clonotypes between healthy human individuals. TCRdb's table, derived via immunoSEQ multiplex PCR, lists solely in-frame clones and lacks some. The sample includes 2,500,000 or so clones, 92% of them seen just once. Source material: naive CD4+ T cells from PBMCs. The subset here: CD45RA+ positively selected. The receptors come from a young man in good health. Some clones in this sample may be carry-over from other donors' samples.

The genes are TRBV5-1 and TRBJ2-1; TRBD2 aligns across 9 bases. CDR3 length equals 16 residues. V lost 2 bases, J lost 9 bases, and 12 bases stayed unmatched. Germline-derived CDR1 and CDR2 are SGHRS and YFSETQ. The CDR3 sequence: CASSFQLGLALGEQFF. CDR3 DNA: TGCGCCAGCAGCTTCCAACTAGGACTAGCGCTGGGTGAGCAGTTCTTC.

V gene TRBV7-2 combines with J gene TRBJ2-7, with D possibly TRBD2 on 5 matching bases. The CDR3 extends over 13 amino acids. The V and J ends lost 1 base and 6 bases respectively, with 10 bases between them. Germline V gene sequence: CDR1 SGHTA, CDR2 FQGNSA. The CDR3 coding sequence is TGTGCCAGCAGCTTAGAAAGAGGGTCCGAGCAGTACTTC. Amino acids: CASSLERGSEQYF.

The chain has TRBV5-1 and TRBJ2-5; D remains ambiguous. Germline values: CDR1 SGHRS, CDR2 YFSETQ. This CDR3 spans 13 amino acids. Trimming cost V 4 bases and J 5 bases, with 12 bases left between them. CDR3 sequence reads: CASSGRLGETQYF. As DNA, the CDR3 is TGCGCCAGCAGCGGAAGGCTAGGGGAGACCCAGTACTTC.

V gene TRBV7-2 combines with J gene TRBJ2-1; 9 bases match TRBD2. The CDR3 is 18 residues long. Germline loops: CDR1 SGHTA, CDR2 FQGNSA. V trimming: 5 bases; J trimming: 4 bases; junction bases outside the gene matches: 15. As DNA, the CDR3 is TGTGCCAGCAGCCCCAGTCGGGCTTTAGCGGGAGCTTACAATGAGCAGTTCTTC. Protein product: CASSPSRALAGAYNEQFF.

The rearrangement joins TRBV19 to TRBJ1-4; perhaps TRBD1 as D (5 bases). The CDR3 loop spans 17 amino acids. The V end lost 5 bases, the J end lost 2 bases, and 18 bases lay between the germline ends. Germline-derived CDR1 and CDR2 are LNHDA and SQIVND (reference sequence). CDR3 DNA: TGTGCCAGTAGTCCGATTGACCGGGGCCGCACTAATGAAAAACTGTTTTTT. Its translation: CASSPIDRGRTNEKLFF.

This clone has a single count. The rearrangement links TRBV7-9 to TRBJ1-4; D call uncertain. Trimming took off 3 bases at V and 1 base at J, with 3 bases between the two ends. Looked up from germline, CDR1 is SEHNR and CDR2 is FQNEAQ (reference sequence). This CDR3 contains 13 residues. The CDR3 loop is CASSFKTNEKLFF. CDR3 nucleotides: TGTGCCAGCAGCTTCAAAACTAATGAAAAACTGTTTTTT.

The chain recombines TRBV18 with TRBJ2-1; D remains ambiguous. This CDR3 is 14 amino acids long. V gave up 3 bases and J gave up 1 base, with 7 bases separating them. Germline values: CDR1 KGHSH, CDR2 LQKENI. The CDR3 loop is CASSPSNSYNEQFF. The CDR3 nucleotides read TGTGCCAGCTCACCTAGTAATTCCTACAATGAGCAGTTCTTC.

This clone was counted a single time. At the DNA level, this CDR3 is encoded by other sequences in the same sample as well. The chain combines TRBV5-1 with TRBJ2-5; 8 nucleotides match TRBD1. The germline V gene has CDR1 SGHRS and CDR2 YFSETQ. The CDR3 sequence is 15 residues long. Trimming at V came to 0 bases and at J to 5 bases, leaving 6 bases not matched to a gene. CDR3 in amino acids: CASSLAGQGGETQYF. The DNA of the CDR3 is TGCGCCAGCAGCTTGGCCGGACAGGGCGGGGAGACCCAGTACTTC.